This T cell receptor beta chain stems from a study of cytomegalovirus exposure and HLA in healthy donors (dated by TCRdb to the late 2010s). Turning to the overall study: An earlier analysis of roughly 570 of the donors reported about 260 Gb of sequence data and around 100 million unique TCR beta sequences obtained from around 190 million T cells. Of the 300 to 500 genotyped donors, roughly 80% were placed in the genetic ancestry cluster associated with self-reported Caucasian donors. Both class I and class II loci were covered by HLA typing, at four-digit resolution. About 300 gigabases of sequencing data and 70 million to 100 million unique TCR sequences were included in an early release covering roughly 700 HLA-typed donors. Along with the approximately 670-subject first cohort, a separate validation cohort of over a hundred different subjects was used. Rather than using new phenotypic data, the later analysis identified candidate immune exposures from TCR beta sequences and from how often those sequences occurred across donors. Donor age, sex, ethnicity and CMV serostatus were collected together with the repertoire data. About five DR-DQ haplotypes were handled as single units for association and clustering, since linkage in the cohort was strong. The study profiled the T cell repertoires of 550 to 700 subjects by immunosequencing and related them to cytomegalovirus serostatus. The study combined high-throughput TCR immunosequencing, statistical association of individual TCRs with disease status, and machine learning to predict cytomegalovirus infection status. A later genetic analysis used genome-wide SNP genotypes for about 60% of the roughly 700 donors, treating that subset as a discovery cohort. Every discovery cohort repertoire had been produced on one sequencing platform. Across about 380 genotyped donors of the cohort, an average of approximately 240,000 unique TCR beta nucleotide sequences per donor were sequenced, and roughly a sixth of those sequences were non-productive. The number of typed donors differed by locus: roughly 620-640 for A, B, C, DRB1 and DQB1; 500 to 550 for DQA1; 606 for DPA1; and roughly 450 for DPB1. In a later analysis, previously published TCR beta repertoires from 670 or so donors were re-analyzed and high-resolution HLA genotyping was added so that TCR occurrence patterns could be studied. To decide whether each TCR beta V gene segment behaved as functional or pseudogenic, an earlier analysis of some 580 of the donors relied on high-throughput TCR beta sequencing. The aim of the study was to test whether cataloging public T cell receptors could identify signatures of past pathogen exposure.

The cohort comprised 666 healthy bone marrow donors. At the time of sampling, all cohort members were nominally healthy, though unrecorded immune exposures were likely present. The donor tested CMV seronegative and was one of the 352 seronegative cohort members. Each donor provided a peripheral blood sample, and peripheral blood mononuclear cells were used for TCR beta sequencing. Genomic DNA was extracted from the blood cell samples with the Qiagen DNeasy Blood Extraction Kit. Here is what the overall study found, with its caveats: In this cohort, only TCR beta chains were sequenced, and detectable features were limited by the absence of alpha or paired-chain data. A later analysis found that HLA-associated TCR beta chains were more clonally expanded and had lower generation probabilities than equally common non-associated chains. HLA typing was unavailable for some donors at each locus, so association tests used only the typed subset. Specific HLA alleles were associated with 16,951 TCR beta sequences at a false discovery rate of 0.05 in a later analysis. For the cohort, immune exposure information was limited to CMV serostatus. According to a later genetic analysis, donors in an Asian-associated ancestry cluster had fewer N-insertions in productive TCRs than the roughly 670-donor mean. A further reported finding was that TCR beta sequences accurately predicted the HLA-A and HLA-B alleles for most subjects in the first cohort. It was suggested by the authors that the approach could potentially be generalized to other disease states and immunological phenotypes. According to a later analysis, parvovirus B19, influenza, CMV and Epstein-Barr virus appeared linked to several top co-occurrence clusters. The sequencing pipeline was judged likely to have produced a cluster of highly shared sequence variants as a technical artifact. In an earlier analysis of about 540 of the donors, most TCR beta V segments were observed in productive rearrangements about 87% or about 30% of the time, broadly matching IMGT annotations. A total of about 180 TCR beta chains were listed by the study as associated with cytomegalovirus. Correlated functional status among segregating V segments might be attributable to linkage disequilibrium, but an unknown experimental factor could not be ruled out. In a later analysis, most CMV-associated TCR beta chains were found to appear HLA-restricted, with HLA associations seemingly driven largely by CMV exposure. According to a later analysis, TCR association rates differed among HLA loci, with DRB1 alleles showing the most associated TCRs and HLA-C alleles showing the fewest. A few of the identified cytomegalovirus-associated TCR beta chains were confirmed in vitro to be specific for cytomegalovirus antigens. Some IMGT-functional V segments, including TRBV6-2 and TRBV6-3, could not be distinguished by the 87-base-pair reads and were therefore excluded. Approximately 16 rarely observed V segments, including chromosome 9 orphons, were excluded from the earlier analysis of some 590 of the donors because counts were too low. The classifier was reported to diagnose cytomegalovirus status with high specificity and sensitivity in both the original cohort and the validation cohort. V-gene and J-gene trimming of TCR beta chains was associated with a missense DCLRE1C variant in a later genetic analysis, and the association was replicated in an independent cohort. The presence/absence analyses assumed that sequencing depth was roughly uniform across donors, and that assumption may not be true. While some public TCRs were present in many individuals, most TCR sequences turned up only very rarely across donors. When HLA alleles, especially DR and DQ, strongly co-occurred, TCR associations were difficult to assign to individual alleles.

Library preparation was by the immunoSEQ multiplex PCR assay. The multiplex PCR relied on a mix of 60 forward primers for TCR Vbeta segments and 13 reverse primers for TCR Jbeta segments. A multiplex PCR assay on genomic DNA amplified the CDR3 region of rearranged TCR beta genes. On the Illumina HiSeq System, the amplified TCR beta libraries were sequenced as 87-base-pair reads. On the authors' methods: In a later analysis, some 80 million unique TCR beta chains were counted across the roughly 610 repertoires, and around 11 million of these chains were shared by at least two donors. A nearest-neighbor algorithm error-corrected the raw reads and collapsed the reads into unique sequences, merging closely related sequences to remove PCR and sequencing errors. To assign V, D and J gene segments, CDR3 sequences were aligned to IMGT reference sequences. For a sequence to be retained, a match of at least six nucleotides was required to both a V gene segment and a J gene segment. Rearrangements were classified as productive when the CDR3 lacked stop codons and remained in frame with V and J, and all other rearrangements were classified as non-productive. CDR3 was defined by IMGT convention, running from the second conserved V-encoded cysteine to the conserved J-encoded phenylalanine. The earlier analysis of about 610 of the donors excluded sequences that lacked an unambiguous match to a single V gene segment. In an earlier analysis of a few hundred of the donors, V segments were called functional above 56.7% productive rearrangements and were called segregating when the between-donor standard deviation exceeded 5%. A statistical classification framework was built to diagnose cytomegalovirus status from the catalog of TCR beta chain sequences. In a later analysis, TCR nucleotide sequences were compared against IMGT/GENE-DB human TR gene sequences so that V and J genes could be assigned. Using the TCRdist pipeline, a later analysis assigned CDR3 sequences along with most-parsimonious VDJ recombination scenarios. In a later analysis, every TCR beta chain was defined by the combination of its CDR3 amino acid sequence and its V-gene family, and reads without a unique V-gene family were dropped. A later analysis removed 550 to 650 highly shared, low-generation-probability nucleotide sequences to deal with suspected cross-contamination and a sequencing artifact. A later analysis calculated a clonal expansion index for each public chain from normalized within-repertoire ranks of inferred template counts. A later analysis computed generation probabilities with a VDJ recombination model fitted to out-of-frame rearrangements, and checked the results against IGoR. Hypergeometric tests were used in a later analysis to score TCR-TCR, TCR-HLA and TCR-CMV co-occurrence, with a repertoire-size bias correction applied to the TCR pairs. A later analysis estimated false discovery rates by permuting HLA or CMV assignments 20 times. In a later analysis, co-occurring TCRs were grouped using DBSCAN, and TCRdist sequence similarity was added for clustering within HLA-allele-positive subsets. Co-occurrence clustering excluded repertoires with fewer than 30,000 or more than 120,000 public chains, plus five with anomalous nucleotide sharing. TCRdb's version of the immuneACCESS table is confined to in-frame rearrangements and falls short of the full clone set. An unresolved V gene accounts for under half of the shortfall where checked; the remainder is of unknown origin. The D gene and trimming were derived from the DNA, and the V and J assignments and clone size from that table. This sample holds roughly 130,000 clones; roughly 79% were observed only once. About 1.8% of the sample rests with the top ten.

From V the trimming removes 5 bases and from J it removes 4 bases, while the gene matches leave 1 base of the junction unaccounted for. CDR1 and CDR2 were assigned from the germline V gene as MNHNS and SASEGT. From the cysteine through the phenylalanine, the CDR3 covers 12 amino acids. Only the CDR3 DNA is retained, 36 bases long and in frame from the first base. Concerning this clone: What antigen it recognizes has not been identified. No qualities accompany the bases; no much larger clone lies one base away.

The sequence joins TRBV6-1 to TRBJ1-1, with TRBD1 identical over 7 junction bases. This clonotype was obtained from a woman aged 50 to 60 in good health and CMV-seronegative. The material sequenced was PBMCs. The nucleotide sequence reads as follows: TGTGCCAGCAGTTCAGGGGGCACTGAAGCTTTCTTT. Translated, this is CASSSGGTEAFF.